This T cell receptor (beta chain) was observed in a study of glioma-infiltrating T cells. The iRepertoire nested amplicon-rescue multiplex PCR amplified TCR alpha and beta CDR3s from RNA. Tissue mRNA or PBMC total RNA, roughly 100-400 ng, went into one-step reverse transcription and amplification. TCRdb ran MiXCR on the multiplex PCR reads and lists one entry per CDR3 protein. The table lists fewer than 200,000 distinct CDR3 sequences, 32% of them singletons. Remarks on this clonotype: Its cognate antigen is unknown.

The V segment lost 5 bases and the J segment 4 bases; nucleotides outside the gene matches: 4. Germline V gene data show CDR1 as SGHTA and CDR2 as FQGNSA. The CDR3 runs to 14 residues. Study-wide points: Tissue and blood shared very few CDR3 sequences. Above-expected tissue-blood divergence occurred in all gliomas, most in low-grade ones.

The clonotype comes from a human donor with low-grade glioma or glioblastoma, undergoing nonglioma brain surgery, or in good health (not recorded which). The chain has TRBV7-2 and TRBJ2-7; 11 bases are shared with TRBD2. Sequencing was done on a sample of glioma tissue, nonneoplastic brain tissue, or PBMCs (not recorded which). Written as DNA, the CDR3 is TGTGCCAGCAGCAATGGACTAGCGGGTTACGAGCAGTACTTC. This codes for CASSNGLAGYEQYF.